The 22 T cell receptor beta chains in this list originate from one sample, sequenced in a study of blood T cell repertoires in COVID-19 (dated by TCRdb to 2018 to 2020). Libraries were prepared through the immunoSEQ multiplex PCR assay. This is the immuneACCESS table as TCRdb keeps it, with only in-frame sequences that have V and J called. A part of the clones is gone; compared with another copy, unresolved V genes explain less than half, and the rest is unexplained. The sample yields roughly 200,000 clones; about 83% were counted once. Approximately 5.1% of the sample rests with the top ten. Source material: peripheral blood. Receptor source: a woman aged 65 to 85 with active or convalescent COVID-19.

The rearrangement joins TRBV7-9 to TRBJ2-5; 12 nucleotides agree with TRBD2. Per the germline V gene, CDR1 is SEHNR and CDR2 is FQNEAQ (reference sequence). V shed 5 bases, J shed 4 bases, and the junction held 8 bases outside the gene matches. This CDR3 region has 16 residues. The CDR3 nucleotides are TGTGCCAGCAGCCAAGCTCTAGCGGGAGGGCGAGAGACCCAGTACTTC. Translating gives CASSQALAGGRETQYF.

The CDR3 here is CASSEEGAFGNQPQHF. DNA of the CDR3: TGTGCCAGCAGTGAGGAGGGGGCGTTTGGTAATCAGCCCCAGCATTTT. The genes are TRBV2 and TRBJ1-5; 7 nucleotides match TRBD1. The ends lost 3 bases at V and 4 bases at J; junction bases unmatched: 9. The CDR3 contains 16 residues. CDR1 is SNHLY and CDR2 is FYNNEI in the germline V gene.

This chain's CDR3 is CASSHPGLAGVETQYF. The CDR3, as DNA: TGTGCCAGCAGCCATCCGGGACTAGCGGGAGTGGAGACCCAGTACTTC. The chain couples TRBV3-1 (or the pseudogene TRBV3-2) to TRBJ2-5; 14 bases map to TRBD2. With 3 bases clipped from V and 5 bases from J, the junction kept 5 bases outside the gene matches. This CDR3 spans 16 amino acids. CDR1 is LGHDT and CDR2 is YNNKEL in the germline V gene (reference sequence).

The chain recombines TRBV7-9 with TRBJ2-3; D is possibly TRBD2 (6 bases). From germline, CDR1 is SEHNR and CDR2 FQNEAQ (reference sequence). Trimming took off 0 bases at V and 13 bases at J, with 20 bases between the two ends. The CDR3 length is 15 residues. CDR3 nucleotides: TGTGCCAGCAGCTTAGCAAACGGCCCCGCGGGGAGTAAGTATTTT. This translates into CASSLANGPAGSKYF.

The CDR3 region is CASSPWDSSDTQYF. The DNA for the CDR3 is TGTGCCAGCAGCCCGTGGGACTCCTCAGATACGCAGTATTTT. The rearrangement joins TRBV3-1 (or the pseudogene TRBV3-2) to TRBJ2-3, with D possibly matching TRBD2 (6 bases). CDR1 is LGHDT, CDR2 YNNKEL, per germline (reference sequence). This CDR3 contains 14 residues. V dropped 4 bases and J dropped 4 bases, with 12 bases sitting between them.

Here the CDR3 DNA reads TGTGCCAGCACCCTAAGACAGGGTACTAATGAAAAACTGTTTTTT. Its translation is CASTLRQGTNEKLFF. This chain joins TRBV18 and TRBJ1-4, with 7 positions matching TRBD1. This CDR3 region has 15 residues. Trimming removed 8 bases from V and 2 bases from J; junction bases left unmatched: 8. Looked up from germline, CDR1 is KGHSH and CDR2 is LQKENI.

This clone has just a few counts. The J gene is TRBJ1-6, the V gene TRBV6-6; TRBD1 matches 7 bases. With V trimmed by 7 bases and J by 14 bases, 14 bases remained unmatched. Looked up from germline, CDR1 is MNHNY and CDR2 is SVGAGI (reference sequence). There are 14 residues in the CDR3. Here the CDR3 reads CASIGRGALSALHF. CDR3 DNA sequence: TGTGCCAGCATCGGCAGGGGGGCACTCTCGGCCCTCCACTTT.

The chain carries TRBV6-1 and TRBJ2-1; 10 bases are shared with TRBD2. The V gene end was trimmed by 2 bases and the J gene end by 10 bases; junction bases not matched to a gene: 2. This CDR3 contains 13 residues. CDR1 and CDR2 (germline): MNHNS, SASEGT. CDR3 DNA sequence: TGTGCCAGCAGTGAACCACTAGCGGGAGAGCAGTTCTTC. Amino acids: CASSEPLAGEQFF.

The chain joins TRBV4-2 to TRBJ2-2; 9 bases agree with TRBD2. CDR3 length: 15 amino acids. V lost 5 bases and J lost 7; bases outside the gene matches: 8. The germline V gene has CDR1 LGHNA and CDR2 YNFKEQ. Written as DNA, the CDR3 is TGTGCCAGCAGCTTCAGCGGGAGGAATTTCGGGGAGCTGTTTTTT. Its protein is CASSFSGRNFGELFF.

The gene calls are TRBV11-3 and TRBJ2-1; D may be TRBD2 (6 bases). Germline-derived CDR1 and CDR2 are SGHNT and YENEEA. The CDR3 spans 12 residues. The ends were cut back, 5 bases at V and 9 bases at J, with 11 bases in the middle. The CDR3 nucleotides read TGTGCCAGCAGCCCCATGGGAGGTGAGCAGTTCTTC. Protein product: CASSPMGGEQFF.

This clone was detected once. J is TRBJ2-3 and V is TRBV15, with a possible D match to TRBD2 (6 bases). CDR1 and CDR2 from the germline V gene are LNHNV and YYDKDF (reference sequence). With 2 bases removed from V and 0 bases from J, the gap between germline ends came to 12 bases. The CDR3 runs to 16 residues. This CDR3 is CATSRRGLPSTDTQYF. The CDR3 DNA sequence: TGTGCCACCAGCAGAAGGGGACTCCCGAGCACAGATACGCAGTATTTT.

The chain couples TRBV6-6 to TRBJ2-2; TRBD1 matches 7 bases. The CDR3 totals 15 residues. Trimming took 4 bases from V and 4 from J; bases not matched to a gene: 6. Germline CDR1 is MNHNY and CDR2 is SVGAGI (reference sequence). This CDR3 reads CASSFVGGGTGELFF. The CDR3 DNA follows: TGTGCCAGCAGTTTTGTAGGGGGCGGCACCGGGGAGCTGTTTTTT.

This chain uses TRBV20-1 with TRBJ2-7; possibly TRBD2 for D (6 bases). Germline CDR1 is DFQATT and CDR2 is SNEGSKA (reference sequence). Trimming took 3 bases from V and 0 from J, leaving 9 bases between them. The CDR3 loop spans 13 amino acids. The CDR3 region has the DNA TGCAGTGCTAGTCACGGGAGCTCCTACGAGCAGTACTTC. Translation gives CSASHGSSYEQYF.

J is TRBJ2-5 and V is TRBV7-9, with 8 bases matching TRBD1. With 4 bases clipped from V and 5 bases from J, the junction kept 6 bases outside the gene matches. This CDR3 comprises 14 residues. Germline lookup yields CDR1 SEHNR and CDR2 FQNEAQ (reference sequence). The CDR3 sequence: CASSSGGGRETQYF. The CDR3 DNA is TGTGCCAGCAGCTCAGGGGGCGGAAGGGAGACCCAGTACTTC.

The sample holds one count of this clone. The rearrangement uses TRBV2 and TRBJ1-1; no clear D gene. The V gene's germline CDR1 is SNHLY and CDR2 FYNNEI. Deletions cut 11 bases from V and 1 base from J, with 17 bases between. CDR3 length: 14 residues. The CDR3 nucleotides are TGTGCCCCCGAGGGCTGGGCAGAGAACACTGAAGCTTTCTTT. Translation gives CAPEGWAENTEAFF.

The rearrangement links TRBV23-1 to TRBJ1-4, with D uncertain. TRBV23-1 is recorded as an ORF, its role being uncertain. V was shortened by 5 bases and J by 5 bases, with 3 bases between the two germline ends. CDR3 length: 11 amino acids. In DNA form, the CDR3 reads TGCGCCAGCAGTTTAAATGAAAAACTGTTTTTT. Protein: CASSLNEKLFF.

The CDR3 loop reads CASSWAANQPQHF. In nucleotides, the CDR3 is TGTGCCAGCAGTTGGGCAGCTAATCAGCCCCAGCATTTT. V and J are TRBV28 and TRBJ1-5; D is undetermined. Trimming removed 4 bases from V and 4 bases from J, with 8 bases in between. The V gene's germline CDR1 is MDHEN and CDR2 SYDVKM. CDR3 length equals 13 residues.

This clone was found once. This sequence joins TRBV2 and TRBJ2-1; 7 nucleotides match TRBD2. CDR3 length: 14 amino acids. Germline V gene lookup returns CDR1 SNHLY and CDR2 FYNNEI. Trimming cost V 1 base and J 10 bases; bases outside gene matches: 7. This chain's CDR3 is CASSEGAGEREQFF. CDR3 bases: TGTGCCAGCAGTGAAGGGGCGGGGGAACGGGAGCAGTTCTTC. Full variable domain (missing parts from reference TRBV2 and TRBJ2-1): EPEVTQTPSHQVTQMGQEVILRCVPISNHLYFYWYRQILGQKVEFLVSFYNNEISEKSEIFDDQFSVERPDGSNFTLKIRSTKLEDSAMYFCASSEGAGEREQFFGPGTRLTVL.

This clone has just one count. CDR3 region: CASSQRTSGSGTDTQYF. The CDR3 region has the DNA TGTGCCAGCAGCCAAAGGACTAGCGGGAGTGGCACAGATACGCAGTATTTT. This chain connects TRBV11-3 to TRBJ2-3, with 13 nucleotides matching TRBD2. This CDR3 spans 17 amino acids. CDR1 is SGHNT, CDR2 YENEEA, per germline. V shed 5 bases, J shed 1 base, and the junction held 6 bases outside the gene matches. The variable domain in full, completed from reference TRBV11-3 and TRBJ2-3, reads EAGVVQSPRYKIIEKKQPVAFWCNPISGHNTLYWYLQNLGQGPELLIRYENEEAVDDSQLPKDRFSAERLKGVDSTLKIQPAELGDSAVYLCASSQRTSGSGTDTQYFGPGTRLTVL.

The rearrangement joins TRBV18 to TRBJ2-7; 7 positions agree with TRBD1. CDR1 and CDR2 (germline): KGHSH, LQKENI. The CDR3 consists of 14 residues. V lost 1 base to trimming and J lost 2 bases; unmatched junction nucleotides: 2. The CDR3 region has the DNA TGTGCCAGCTCACCACGACAGGGACCCTACGAGCAGTACTTC. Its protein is CASSPRQGPYEQYF.

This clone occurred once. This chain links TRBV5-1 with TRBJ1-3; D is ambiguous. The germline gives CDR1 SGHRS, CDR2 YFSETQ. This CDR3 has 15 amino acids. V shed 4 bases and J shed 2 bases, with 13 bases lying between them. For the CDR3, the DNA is TGCGCCAGCAGCGGGCCAGTCGGTCCTGGAAACACCATATATTTT. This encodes CASSGPVGPGNTIYF.

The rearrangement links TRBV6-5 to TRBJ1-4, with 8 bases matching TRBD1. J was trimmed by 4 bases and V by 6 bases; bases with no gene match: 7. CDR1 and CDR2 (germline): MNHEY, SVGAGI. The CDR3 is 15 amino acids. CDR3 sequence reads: CASREGTGINEKLFF. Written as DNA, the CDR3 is TGTGCCAGCAGGGAGGGGACAGGTATTAATGAAAAACTGTTTTTT.